This record concerns one TCR beta chain sequence. Its specificity is not known. Germline CDR1 is MNHNS and CDR2 is SASEGT. The CDR3 has 15 residues. With 5 bases removed from V and 3 bases from J, the gap between germline ends came to 16 bases. This entry belongs to a study of metastatic and nonmetastatic thyroid tumors. Overall study: Across blood and tumor or nodule tissue, repertoires from malignant and benign thyroid patients were compared with one another.

How the authors handled the data: For papillary thyroid cancer, a distant-metastasis classifier was constructed from CDR3 differences observed across clinicopathological groups. TCRdb reprocessed the PCR reads using MiXCR. The V and J calls were determined by TCRdb, not by the authors. The sample records tens of thousands of clones, roughly an eighth being singletons. Patients were all untreated before their thyroid surgery. Study results and limitations: Relative to benign nodules, malignant thyroid tumors were reportedly characterized by significantly elevated TCR beta diversity in blood and tumor.

Input material: tumor tissue. This TCR was recovered from a female donor with papillary thyroid cancer or a benign thyroid nodule (not recorded which). Some clones in this sample may be carry-over from other donors' samples. The rearrangement links TRBV6-1 to TRBJ1-2; D is undetermined. The CDR3 region has the DNA TGTGCCAGCAGTCCCAAGGGTACACGGGACTATGGCTACACCTTC. It encodes CASSPKGTRDYGYTF.